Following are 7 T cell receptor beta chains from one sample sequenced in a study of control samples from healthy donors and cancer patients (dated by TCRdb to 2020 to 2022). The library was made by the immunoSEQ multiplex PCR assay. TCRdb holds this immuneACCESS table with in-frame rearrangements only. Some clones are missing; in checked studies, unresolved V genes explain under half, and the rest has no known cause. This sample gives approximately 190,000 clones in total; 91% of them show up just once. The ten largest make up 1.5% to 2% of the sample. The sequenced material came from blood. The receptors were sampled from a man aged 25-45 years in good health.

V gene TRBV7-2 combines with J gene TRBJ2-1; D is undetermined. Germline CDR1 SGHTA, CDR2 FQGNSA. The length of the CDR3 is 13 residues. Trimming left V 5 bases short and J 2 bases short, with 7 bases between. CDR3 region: CASSTPPYNEQFF. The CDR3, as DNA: TGTGCCAGCAGCACCCCCCCCTACAATGAGCAGTTCTTC.

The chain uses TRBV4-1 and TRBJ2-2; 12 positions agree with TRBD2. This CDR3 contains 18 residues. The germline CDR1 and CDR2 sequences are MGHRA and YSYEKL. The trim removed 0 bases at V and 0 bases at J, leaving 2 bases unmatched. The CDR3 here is CASSQELAGGANTGELFF. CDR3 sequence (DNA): TGCGCCAGCAGCCAAGAACTAGCGGGGGGCGCGAACACCGGGGAGCTGTTTTTT.

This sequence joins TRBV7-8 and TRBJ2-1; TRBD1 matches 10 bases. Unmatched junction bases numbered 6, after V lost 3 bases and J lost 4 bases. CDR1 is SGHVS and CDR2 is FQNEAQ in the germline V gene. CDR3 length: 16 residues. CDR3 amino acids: CASSFTGTGVYNEQFF. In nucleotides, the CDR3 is TGTGCCAGCAGCTTTACCGGGACAGGGGTTTACAATGAGCAGTTCTTC.

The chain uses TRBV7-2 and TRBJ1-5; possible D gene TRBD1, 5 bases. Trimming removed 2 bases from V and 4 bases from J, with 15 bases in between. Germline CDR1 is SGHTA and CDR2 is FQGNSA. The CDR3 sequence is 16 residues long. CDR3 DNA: TGTGCCAGCAGCTTATTAGCGGGACCGACGAATCAGCCCCAGCATTTT. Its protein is CASSLLAGPTNQPQHF.

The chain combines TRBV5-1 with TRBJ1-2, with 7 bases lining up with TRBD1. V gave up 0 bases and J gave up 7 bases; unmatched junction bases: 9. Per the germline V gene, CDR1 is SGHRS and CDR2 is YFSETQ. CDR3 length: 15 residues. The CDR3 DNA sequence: TGCGCCAGCAGCTTGGGTGACAGGGTGCAGAGTGGCTACACCTTC. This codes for CASSLGDRVQSGYTF.

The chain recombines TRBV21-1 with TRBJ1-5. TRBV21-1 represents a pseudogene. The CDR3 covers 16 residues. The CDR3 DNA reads TGTGCCAGCAGTAGCCCGTCGGGAGGTAGCAATCAGCCCCAGCATTTT. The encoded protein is CASSSPSGGSNQPQHF.

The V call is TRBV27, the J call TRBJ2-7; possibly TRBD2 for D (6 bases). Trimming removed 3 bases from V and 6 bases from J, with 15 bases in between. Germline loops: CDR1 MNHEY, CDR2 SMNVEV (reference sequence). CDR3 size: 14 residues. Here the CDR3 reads CASSLRGDGFEQYF. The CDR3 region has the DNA TGTGCCAGCAGTTTGCGGGGAGACGGTTTCGAGCAGTACTTC.